In this sample, the clone carrying this T cell receptor beta chain turned up many times. TCRdb analysed the 5' RACE reads with MiXCR anew, one entry per CDR3 protein. The sample has around 20,000 distinct CDR3 sequences; 12% to 15% are singletons. This specimen belongs to a study of neurological immune-mediated disorders. This CDR3 has 13 amino acids. Germline CDR1 reads MGHDK; CDR2 reads SYGVNS. V gave up 8 bases and J gave up 0 bases, with 10 bases separating them. V gene TRBV25-1 combines with J gene TRBJ1-1, with D uncertain. The source material was CD4+ T cells from blood. This TCR derives from a woman between 55 and 75 years old with HTLV-1-associated myelopathy (HAM/TSP). CDR3 protein: CASRSGMNTEAFF. CDR3 bases: TGTGCCAGCCGATCGGGTATGAACACTGAAGCTTTCTTT.